This TCR beta chain was found in a study of regulatory T cells in long-lasting Graves disease (dated by TCRdb to 2020 to 2022). The study in broad terms: In the newly diagnosed Graves' disease group, patients had been taking antithyroid drugs for less than 3 months. This study used TCR sequencing and RNA sequencing of peripheral blood to compare persistent Graves' disease patients against newly diagnosed Graves' disease patients. The study took place in China and was registered as a clinical trial. A total of around 35 samples underwent TCR sequencing: 13 from persistent and roughly 20 from newly diagnosed Graves' disease patients.

The time point label corresponds to: newly diagnosed GD, antithyroid drugs for less than 3 months. For both TCR sequencing and RNA sequencing, RNA was extracted from PBMCs using TRIzol. The diagnosis of Graves' disease followed American Thyroid Association guidelines. Recruitment of patients was carried out at an endocrinology department in Xi'an, China. From each patient, approximately 9.9 milliliters of peripheral blood was collected into an EDTA anticoagulant tube. PBMCs were isolated by Ficoll Paque Plus density gradient separation without further T cell sorting. An Agilent 2100 Bioanalyzer and agarose gel were used to check RNA quality, while a NanoDrop 2000 measured RNA concentration. The full study reports these points: Only peripheral blood was studied, because thyroid tissue, the primary lesion, was inaccessible. Sequencing and analysis were restricted to the TCR beta chain. Compared with newly diagnosed patients, patients with persistent Graves' disease had lower TCR Shannon entropy and fewer highly expanded clones, which suggests clonal expansion. More public clonotypes were shared among persistent patients (around 2,600) than among newly diagnosed patients (roughly 1,000). The small sample size was acknowledged by the authors as a limitation that may reduce accuracy. TRBV28, TRBJ1-2 and TRBJ2-5 were preferentially used in persistent disease, while TRBV20-1 and TRBJ2-1 were favored in newly diagnosed disease.

To prepare the library, multiplex PCR was applied. The sample was run on an Illumina HiSeq 4000. iRepertoire HTBI primers and Arm-PCR amplification of CDR3 regions were used to construct TCR beta libraries. PCR products were gel purified before sequencing. The authors' analysis ran thus. Across samples, 55 to 80 TRBV and 14 TRBJ segments were identified and used for gene usage analysis of CDR3 amino acid clonotypes. COPE and FqMerger were used to merge filtered high-quality paired reads into contigs. BLAST was used to align contigs to the IMGT TRBV, TRBD and TRBJ reference genes, and CDR3 was defined following IMGT. Any clonotype with a frequency above 0.1% was classified as a highly expanded clone. Shannon entropy was used to measure repertoire diversity, and the Gini coefficient was used to measure V-J evenness. Public clonotypes were defined as clonotypes shared by more than one individual. TCRdb applied fastp at Q25 and MiXCR to the public reads, then kept only in-frame beta chains. Merged by CDR3 protein, the rows form single entries marked with the most common genes and DNA. Clone size and V and J calls follow TCRdb, not the original study. The sample profile shows roughly 530,000 distinct CDR3 sequences; around 15% of them were found once. The leading ten clones occupy about 25% of the sample.

The germline V gene specifies MNHEY as CDR1 and SVGEGT as CDR2. The CDR3, from cysteine to phenylalanine, totals 15 residues. Just the 45-base CDR3 DNA is kept, in frame starting at base 1. V is pared back by 8 bases and J by 5 bases, with 20 bases lying between the germline termini. Of note for this clonotype: The target of this receptor is not known. A much bigger clone sits one base away, suggesting this may be a read error.

These data were also filed under a second study, of T cells in Graves' hyperthyroidism and ophthalmopathy. Per the second study: Stable Graves' hyperthyroidism was defined as the absence of progression to ophthalmopathy over 18 months of follow-up. The hyperthyroidism patients were between 18 and 65 years old and newly diagnosed, with a disease duration of less than 2 months. The study excluded patients with uncontrolled infections, other autoimmune diseases, pregnancy or lactation. Diagnoses were established on the basis of clinical symptoms, serum thyroxine and TRAb, thyroid ultrasound, and orbital computed tomography. For the first round of RT-PCR on the TCR CDR3, the HTBI primer set was used together with the Qiagen OneStep RT-PCR kit. Most expanded thyroid clonotypes (frequency above 0.001) were also detected in blood, a finding suggesting that blood repertoires may reflect thyroid immune responses. Ophthalmopathy was separated from stable hyperthyroidism by a 13 V-J signature model, with 85% to 90% sensitivity and approximately 81% specificity obtained in cross-validation and 80%/75% obtained in testing. In validation, progression to ophthalmopathy was predicted by the model with 70.59% sensitivity and around 75% specificity, a median of about 6.4 months before onset. To identify distinguishing TCR V-J signatures, a discovery cohort of around 100 patients was used, comprising under 45 with Graves' ophthalmopathy and approximately 58 with stable Graves' hyperthyroidism. Whether ophthalmopathy could be predicted prospectively was tested in an independent validation cohort made up of roughly 20 hyperthyroidism patients plus 17 patients who later progressed to ophthalmopathy. The 90 to 100 discovery patients were randomly split 7:3 into training and test sets. In about 6 Graves' hyperthyroidism patients, the study also compared T-cell repertoires from thyroid tissue with T-cell repertoires from blood. Once sampling was done, hyperthyroidism patients were given methimazole at a starting dose of 30 mg daily, whereas ophthalmopathy patients were given high-dose intravenous methylprednisolone. Libraries were constructed in a second round of multiplex PCR, after which size selection and purification were carried out. Paired-end sequencing of the libraries was performed with 100 bp reads on an Illumina HiSeq2000. SOAPnuke was used to process the raw data, throwing out any read that contained adapters or uncalled bases, had a mean Phred below 15, or lacked an exact constant-primer or identifier match. High-quality paired reads were merged using COPE v1.2.5, and each unique nucleotide sequence was defined as a clonotype. Clonotypes were aligned to IMGT TRBV, TRBD and TRBJ reference segments using MiTCR v1.1. The analysis included only V-J combinations with a frequency above 0.0001, which together covered around 99% of the repertoires. A TCS score was defined as the ratio of F50 (clonal expansion) to E x V (chaos), with BLOSUM62-based TCRdist applied between CDR3 peptides within each V-J. Welch's t-statistics and random forest reduced 514 V-J features to roughly 13, which were used in a naive Bayes classifier (R e1071). Sample size was not statistically predetermined, and blinding of investigators to group allocation was not performed. The paper reports TCR Vbeta CDR3 sequencing of roughly 140 peripheral blood samples: approximately 41 ophthalmopathy, under 80 hyperthyroidism and some 17 progressor patients.

The sequence was obtained from a woman aged 35-65 years with Graves disease. Donor details come from another sample of the same person, matched by shared clones. The chain links TRBV6-2 or TRBV6-3 with TRBJ2-3; possibly the D gene is TRBD2, per 5 matching bases. The sequences come from peripheral blood mononuclear cells (PBMCs), collected at new diagnosis, from a patient treated with antithyroid drugs. The bases read TGTGCCAGCGGTTTATGGGCAGACCGGGGAGATACGCAGTATTTT. This sequence encodes CASGLWADRGDTQYF.